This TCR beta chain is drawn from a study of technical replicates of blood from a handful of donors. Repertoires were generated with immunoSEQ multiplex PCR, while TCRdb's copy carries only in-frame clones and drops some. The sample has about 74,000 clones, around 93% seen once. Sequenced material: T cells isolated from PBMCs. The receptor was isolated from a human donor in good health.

The CDR3 here is CASSFFGSANTGELFF. CDR3 nucleotide sequence: TGTGCCAGCAGCTTCTTCGGGAGCGCGAACACCGGGGAGCTGTTTTTT. J is TRBJ2-2 and V is TRBV7-8; D possibly corresponds to TRBD2 (6 bases). V dropped 3 bases and J dropped 0 bases, with 11 bases sitting between them. Germline CDR1 reads SGHVS; CDR2 reads FQNEAQ. The CDR3 runs 16 residues. The variable domain in full, completed from reference TRBV7-8 and TRBJ2-2, reads GAGVSQSPRYKVAKRGQDVALRCDPISGHVSLFWYQQALGQGPEFLTYFQNEAQLDKSGLPSDRFFAERPEGSVSTLKIQRTQQEDSAVYLCASSFFGSANTGELFFGEGSRLTVL.